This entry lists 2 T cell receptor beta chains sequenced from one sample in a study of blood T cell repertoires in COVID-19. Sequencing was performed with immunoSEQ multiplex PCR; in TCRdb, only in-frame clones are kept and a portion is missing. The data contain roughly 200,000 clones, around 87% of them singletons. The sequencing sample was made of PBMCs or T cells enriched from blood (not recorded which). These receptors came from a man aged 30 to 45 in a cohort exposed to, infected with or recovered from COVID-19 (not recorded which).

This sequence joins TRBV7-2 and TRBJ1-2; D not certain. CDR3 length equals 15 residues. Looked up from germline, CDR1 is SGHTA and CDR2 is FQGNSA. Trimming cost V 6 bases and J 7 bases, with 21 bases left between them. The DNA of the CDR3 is TGTGCCAGCAGGTCGGAGGCCCTAACTGGTGGTGGCTACACCTTC. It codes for CASRSEALTGGGYTF.

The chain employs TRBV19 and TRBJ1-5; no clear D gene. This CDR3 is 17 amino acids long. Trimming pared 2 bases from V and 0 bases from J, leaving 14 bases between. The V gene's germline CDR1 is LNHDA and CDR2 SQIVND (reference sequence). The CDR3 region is CASSIFYPEDSNQPQHF. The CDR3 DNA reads TGTGCCAGTAGTATATTCTACCCGGAGGATAGCAATCAGCCCCAGCATTTT.